This TCR beta chain was captured by sequencing in a study of blood T cell repertoires in COVID-19. Study-level background: Nucleic acid was either cDNA or gDNA, and it came from T cells, B-cell-depleted T cells, or PBMCs.

CDR3 size: 16 residues. V shed 6 bases and J 4 bases; nucleotides not matched to a gene: 13. Germline V gene sequence: CDR1 MDHEN, CDR2 SYDVKM. Original handling: It was from reference gene primer amplification that nucleated cell counts were estimated. TCRdb keeps only in-frame clones here, not all; method: immunoSEQ multiplex PCR. That table furnishes V, J and clone size, whereas the DNA furnished D and trimming. Here the sample spans 95,000 to 150,000 clones, over 60% being singletons. The V call is TRBV28, the J call TRBJ2-7; TRBD2 aligns across 9 bases. The TCR sequence derives from a woman of 80 years or more with acute or convalescent COVID-19. The specimen was peripheral blood. The CDR3 DNA reads as TGTGCCAGCAGATCAACTAGCGGGTCAGACCATTACGAGCAGTACTTC. Residues: CASRSTSGSDHYEQYF.